Listed here are 25 T cell receptor beta chains from one sample, sequenced in a study of blood T cells in healthy people across ages. A second PCR, run for about 6 to 12 cycles, used a sample-barcoded 5' primer plus a J-beta primer mix. TCRdb analysed the 5' RACE reads with MiXCR anew, one entry per CDR3 protein. Of over 1,300,000 distinct CDR3 sequences listed, around 59% are singletons. Sequenced sample: blood. The receptors shown here come from a man aged 18 to 35 in good health.

The gene calls are TRBV11-2 and TRBJ1-2; D is perhaps TRBD1 (6 bases). Germline V gene sequence: CDR1 SGHAT, CDR2 FQNNGV. The CDR3 extends over 16 amino acids. V dropped 1 base and J dropped 0 bases, with 12 bases sitting between them. This CDR3 is CASSLGQVGANYGYTF. The CDR3 DNA reads TGTGCCAGCAGCTTAGGACAGGTGGGGGCTAACTATGGCTACACCTTC. Filled out from reference TRBV11-2 and TRBJ1-2, the complete variable domain reads EAGVAQSPRYKIIEKRQSVAFWCNPISGHATLYWYQQILGQGPKLLIQFQNNGVVDDSQLPKDRFSAERLKGVDSTLKIQPAKLEDSAVYLCASSLGQVGANYGYTFGSGTRLTVV.

This clonotype was picked up a small number of times. The V call is TRBV29-1, the J call TRBJ2-7; 11 bases fit TRBD2. In germline, CDR1 is SQVTM, CDR2 ANQGSEA. V gave up 3 bases and J gave up 3 bases; unmatched junction bases: 4. The CDR3 has 14 amino acids. Written as DNA, the CDR3 is TGCAGCGTTGAGACTAGCGGGGTCCTCTACGAGCAGTACTTC. Its protein product is CSVETSGVLYEQYF.

The rearrangement joins TRBV11-2 to TRBJ2-7; the D gene is possibly TRBD2 (6 bases). This CDR3 is built from 16 residues. Germline CDR1 and CDR2: SGHAT and FQNNGV. Trimming stripped 5 bases from V and 2 bases from J, with 19 bases between. In DNA, the CDR3 is TGTGCCAGCAGCGCGAGCCGGGGGACGGTGGCCTACGAGCAGTACTTC. It translates to CASSASRGTVAYEQYF.

The genes are TRBV4-3 and TRBJ1-1; D perhaps matches TRBD1 (5 bases). The germline V gene encodes CDR1 LGHNA and CDR2 YSLEER. Trimming removed 0 bases from V and 3 bases from J, with 17 bases in between. The CDR3 is 17 amino acids. CDR3 protein: CASSQEWGDGYDTEAFF. The CDR3 coding sequence is TGCGCCAGCAGCCAAGAGTGGGGGGATGGGTACGACACTGAAGCTTTCTTT.

The V call is TRBV7-9, the J call TRBJ2-7; TRBD1 is a possible D gene (6 bases). The CDR3 is made up of 13 amino acids. The V gene lost 4 bases and the J gene lost 4 bases, with 11 bases spanning the gap. Looked up from germline, CDR1 is SEHNR and CDR2 is FQNEAQ (reference sequence). CDR3 nucleotides: TGTGCCAGCAGCTCGCAAACAGGGTACGAGCAGTACTTC. Protein sequence: CASSSQTGYEQYF. Full variable domain (rest looked up from reference TRBV7-9 and TRBJ2-7): DTGVSQNPRHKITKRGQNVTFRCDPISEHNRLYWYRQTLGQGPEFLTYFQNEAQLEKSRLLSDRFSAERPKGSFSTLEIQRTEQGDSAMYLCASSSQTGYEQYFGPGTRLTVT.

This clonotype was seen just once. The rearrangement joins TRBV5-8 to TRBJ1-5, with D unresolved. The CDR3 length is 15 residues. Trimming took off 2 bases at V and 10 bases at J, with 19 bases between the two ends. Germline CDR1 reads SGHTS; CDR2 reads YDEGEE. In DNA, the CDR3 is TGTGCCAGCAGCTTTATGGTTGGGCGAGAGGGACCCCAGCATTTT. Translated: CASSFMVGREGPQHF.

This clonotype was counted only a few times. The chain joins TRBV7-9 to TRBJ2-1; TRBD1 is a possible D gene (5 bases). This CDR3 has 12 amino acids. Trimming removed 5 bases from V and 7 bases from J, with 9 bases in between. Per the germline V gene, CDR1 is SEHNR and CDR2 is FQNEAQ (reference sequence). The CDR3 nucleotides read TGTGCCAGCAGCATCAGGGTAAATGAGCAGTTCTTC. Residues: CASSIRVNEQFF.

This chain uses TRBV20-1 with TRBJ2-1, with 14 nucleotides matching TRBD2. The V gene end was trimmed by 0 bases and the J gene end by 7 bases; junction bases not matched to a gene: 5. This CDR3 is built from 16 residues. Looked up from germline, CDR1 is DFQATT and CDR2 is SNEGSKA (reference sequence). The CDR3 here is CSARDSGTSGRNEQFF. The CDR3 DNA is TGCAGTGCTAGAGATTCCGGGACTAGCGGGAGAAATGAGCAGTTCTTC.

The chain joins TRBV9 to TRBJ1-5; no reliable D call. In germline, CDR1 is SGDLS, CDR2 YYNGEE. The CDR3 sequence is 13 residues long. V lost 0 bases, J lost 7 bases, and 8 bases lay in between. The CDR3 sequence is CASSVEGSQPQHF. CDR3 DNA: TGTGCCAGCAGCGTAGAGGGTTCCCAGCCCCAGCATTTT.

V and J are TRBV10-3 and TRBJ2-1; D gene uncertain. The germline V gene has CDR1 ENHRY and CDR2 SYGVKD. The CDR3 consists of 12 residues. Trimming cost V 7 bases and J 6 bases, with 10 bases left between them. The CDR3 loop reads CAIMVGANEQFF. The CDR3 nucleotides read TGTGCCATCATGGTAGGAGCCAATGAGCAGTTCTTC.

This clonotype has a handful of counts. The V and J genes are TRBV4-2 and TRBJ2-7, with a tentative D call TRBD2 (6 bases). The germline V gene has CDR1 LGHNA and CDR2 YNFKEQ. This CDR3 has 11 amino acids. V lost 10 bases, J lost 0 bases, and 7 bases lay in between. The CDR3 nucleotides read TGTGCCACCGGGAGCTCCTACGAGCAGTACTTC. It encodes CATGSSYEQYF.

This sequence joins TRBV20-1 and TRBJ2-7, with unresolved D. This CDR3 is built from 12 residues. V lost 3 bases to trimming and J lost 2 bases, with 8 bases between them. Germline CDR1 DFQATT, CDR2 SNEGSKA (reference sequence). CDR3 DNA sequence: TGCAGTGCTAGCCCAGCTGCCTACGAGCAGTACTTC. It is translated as CSASPAAYEQYF.

V is TRBV6-6 and J is TRBJ1-1; a weak D match, TRBD1 (5 bases). Germline assignment: CDR1 MNHNY and CDR2 SVGAGI (reference sequence). The CDR3 covers 13 residues. Trimming took 6 bases from V and 10 from J, leaving 18 bases between them. This chain's CDR3 is CASSSEGRIIAFF. CDR3 sequence (DNA): TGTGCCAGCAGCTCAGAGGGGCGGATTATAGCTTTCTTT.

The genes are TRBV4-3 and TRBJ2-5, with TRBD1 matching 8 bases. The J call may be wrong; the DNA end is better matched by TRBJ2-7. The CDR3 spans 17 residues. Germline V gene sequence: CDR1 LGHNA, CDR2 YSLEER. The CDR3 DNA is TGCGCCAGCAGCCAGACCGTATCTGGACAGGGTCCCTACGAGCAGTACTTC. Amino acids: CASSQTVSGQGPYEQYF.

This clonotype has only a few counts. The gene calls are TRBV5-1 and TRBJ2-5, with D unresolved. The V end was cut by 3 bases, the J end by 5 bases, with 17 bases between. Germline values: CDR1 SGHRS, CDR2 YFSETQ. CDR3 length equals 15 residues. CDR3 DNA sequence: TGCGCCAGCAGCTATTCCCTCCCTGTGTGGGAGACCCAGTACTTC. Residues: CASSYSLPVWETQYF.

This chain links TRBV7-9 with TRBJ1-1; D might be TRBD1 (6 bases). With 6 bases removed from V and 4 bases from J, the gap between germline ends came to 9 bases. Germline V gives CDR1 SEHNR, CDR2 FQNEAQ (reference sequence). The CDR3 is 12 amino acids. CDR3 bases: TGTGCCAGCAGGATGGGGGCCACTGAAGCTTTCTTT. It is translated as CASRMGATEAFF.

The rearrangement joins TRBV11-2 to TRBJ1-1, with 7 positions matching TRBD1. With 4 bases clipped from V and 13 bases from J, the junction kept 6 bases outside the gene matches. The CDR3 contains 11 residues. Germline CDR1 is SGHAT and CDR2 is FQNNGV. CDR3 DNA: TGTGCCAGCAGCTCCAGGGGGTCGCTTTTCTTT. Amino acids: CASSSRGSLFF.

This clonotype was counted a single time. The gene calls are TRBV4-3 and TRBJ2-3; 11 bases fit TRBD2. V trimming: 9 bases; J trimming: 0 bases; junction bases outside the gene matches: 8. The CDR3 consists of 16 residues. Germline V gene lookup returns CDR1 LGHNA and CDR2 YSLEER. CDR3 bases: TGCGCCAGTAAGGGACTAGCGGAACATAGCACAGATACGCAGTATTTT. It encodes CASKGLAEHSTDTQYF.

The gene calls are TRBV27 and TRBJ2-7, with 7 nucleotides matching TRBD1. V lost 5 bases to trimming and J lost 2 bases; unmatched junction nucleotides: 9. The germline gives CDR1 MNHEY, CDR2 SMNVEV (reference sequence). The CDR3 contains 15 residues. The CDR3 region is CASSPRTGNPYEQYF. The CDR3, as DNA: TGTGCCAGCAGTCCCAGGACAGGCAATCCCTACGAGCAGTACTTC.

This clonotype came up a few times. One end of the junction does not line up with germline, which may come from a read error. The chain combines TRBV4-1 with TRBJ2-7; D may be TRBD1 (6 bases). The CDR3 spans 14 residues. CDR1 is MGHRA and CDR2 is YSYEKL in the germline V gene. CDR3 protein: CASSQAGVAYEQYF. DNA for the CDR3: TGTGCCAGCAGTCAGGCAGGGGTCGCCTACGAGCAGTACTTC.

Concerning this clonotype itself: The junction does not match germline at one end; this may be a read error. Here the CDR3 reads CTSSTAPGYEQYF. CDR3 DNA sequence: TGTACCAGCAGCACCGCACCAGGCTACGAGCAGTACTTC. The chain has TRBV7-8 and TRBJ2-4; D not certain. Matching the DNA end better, TRBJ2-7 makes the J call doubtful. CDR1 is SGHVS, CDR2 FQNEAQ, per germline. The CDR3 totals 13 residues.

Written as DNA, the CDR3 is TGTGCCAGCAGTGAACTTCGAGGACTAGCGGGAGTTGAGCAGTTCTTC. Its translation is CASSELRGLAGVEQFF. The rearrangement links TRBV6-1 to TRBJ2-1, with TRBD2 matching 13 bases. CDR3 size: 16 residues. Trimming removed 2 bases from V and 9 bases from J; junction bases left unmatched: 7. Germline CDR1 and CDR2: MNHNS and SASEGT.

This clonotype was seen more than once but under ten times. The V and J genes are TRBV7-2 and TRBJ1-2, with D uncertain. The CDR3 sequence is 14 residues long. Looked up from germline, CDR1 is SGHTA and CDR2 is FQGNSA. V was clipped by 8 bases and J by 3 bases, with 16 bases between them. CDR3 protein: CASANPGRYYGYTF. The CDR3 DNA reads TGTGCCAGCGCCAATCCGGGCCGATACTATGGCTACACCTTC. The whole variable domain, remainder taken from reference TRBV7-2 and TRBJ1-2, is GAGVSQSPSNKVTEKGKDVELRCDPISGHTALYWYRQSLGQGLEFLIYFQGNSAPDKSGLPSDRFSAERTGGSVSTLTIQRTQQEDSAVYLCASANPGRYYGYTFGSGTRLTVV.

This clonotype was observed a handful of times. This chain links TRBV12-3 or TRBV12-4 with TRBJ2-7, with a possible D match to TRBD2 (6 bases). The CDR3 spans 14 residues. V dropped 3 bases and J dropped 0 bases, with 9 bases sitting between them. This CDR3 reads CASSFPSVSYEQYF. The CDR3 bases are TGTGCCAGCAGTTTTCCTAGCGTCTCCTACGAGCAGTACTTC.

The CDR3, as DNA: TGTGCCAGCAGTTTATCGCCAGGGGGCGCCTCGGAGACCCAGTACTTC. Protein sequence: CASSLSPGGASETQYF. V gene TRBV27 combines with J gene TRBJ2-5, with 8 bases identical to TRBD1. Germline values: CDR1 MNHEY, CDR2 SMNVEV (reference sequence). V gave up 0 bases and J gave up 5 bases; unmatched junction bases: 8. This CDR3 contains 16 residues.